This note documents a single T cell receptor (beta chain) sequence. The data were taken from a study of blood T cell repertoires in COVID-19. The germline gives CDR1 SGHAT, CDR2 FQNNGV. Trimming removed 4 bases from V and 0 bases from J, with 10 bases in between. There are 15 residues in the CDR3. Authors' methods: Nucleated cell number was recorded as an estimate derived from reference gene primer amplification. Sequencing was performed with immunoSEQ multiplex PCR; in TCRdb, only in-frame clones are kept and a portion is missing. The D gene and trimming were derived from the DNA, and the V and J assignments and clone size from that table. The sample lists about 190,000 clones; roughly nine tenths were seen once.

The chain carries TRBV11-2 and TRBJ1-3, with D possibly matching TRBD1 (6 bases). This receptor was obtained from a man aged 25-45 years with acute or convalescent COVID-19. Input material: peripheral blood. The CDR3 DNA reads as TGTGCCAGCAGCTCTCTGGGGGCCTCTGGAAACACCATATATTTT. Translation: CASSSLGASGNTIYF. Full variable domain (missing parts from reference TRBV11-2 and TRBJ1-3): EAGVAQSPRYKIIEKRQSVAFWCNPISGHATLYWYQQILGQGPKLLIQFQNNGVVDDSQLPKDRFSAERLKGVDSTLKIQPAKLEDSAVYLCASSSLGASGNTIYFGEGSWLTVV.